Presented here are 19 T cell receptor beta chains from one specimen sequenced in a study of cytomegalovirus exposure and HLA in healthy donors. Primers: 60 Vbeta forward and 13 Jbeta reverse. The repertoire was sequenced with immunoSEQ multiplex PCR; TCRdb's copy has only in-frame clones and lacks some. The sample holds about 160,000 clones, about four fifths seen once. Input material: PBMCs. The receptors come from a man between 45 and 60 years old in good health and CMV-seropositive.

The chain employs TRBV10-3 and TRBJ2-2; D is possibly TRBD2 (6 bases). Trimming removed 10 bases from V and 6 bases from J, with 24 bases in between. The CDR3 is made up of 16 amino acids. Germline assignment: CDR1 ENHRY and CDR2 SYGVKD. The CDR3 region has the DNA TGTGCCACCTTTCCCGACCGGGACTTATCCCCCGGGGAGCTGTTTTTT. It codes for CATFPDRDLSPGELFF.

The CDR3 spells CARWEDAMNTEAFF. CDR3 nucleotides: TGTGCCCGTTGGGAGGACGCTATGAACACTGAAGCTTTCTTT. The genes are TRBV21-1 and TRBJ1-1. TRBV21-1 is annotated as a pseudogene. The CDR3 is made up of 14 amino acids.

The chain joins TRBV14 to TRBJ1-1, with 9 bases identical to TRBD1. CDR1 is SGHDN and CDR2 is FVKESK in the germline V gene. CDR3 size: 16 residues. V shed 3 bases, J shed 4 bases, and the junction held 9 bases outside the gene matches. The CDR3 DNA sequence: TGTGCCAGCAGCCATCAAAGGACAGGGGCGCGCACTGAAGCTTTCTTT. Translation gives CASSHQRTGARTEAFF.

As to this clone: A junction end diverges from the germline sequence, so it may reflect a read error. The chain joins TRBV7-9 to TRBJ1-1; no reliable D call. This CDR3 region has 14 residues. Per the germline V gene, CDR1 is SEHNR and CDR2 is FQNEAQ (reference sequence). CDR3 loop: CSSSLGHGNTEAFF. In DNA form, the CDR3 reads TGTTCCAGCAGCTTAGGCCACGGGAACACTGAAGCTTTCTTT.

V and J are TRBV27 and TRBJ2-5, with TRBD2 matching over 13 bases. The J segment lost 5 bases and the V segment lost 4 bases, leaving 10 bases of the junction unmatched. Germline CDR1 is MNHEY and CDR2 is SMNVEV (reference sequence). The CDR3 loop spans 17 amino acids. The CDR3 bases are TGTGCCAGCAGTTGGACTAGCGGGAGTTCCACCCGGGAGACCCAGTACTTC. As protein: CASSWTSGSSTRETQYF.

The rearrangement links TRBV7-9 to TRBJ2-5; TRBD1 is a possible D gene (5 bases). The DNA end favors TRBJ2-7, so the J call may be wrong. The CDR3 is 15 residues long. Germline CDR1 reads SEHNR; CDR2 reads FQNEAQ (reference sequence). CDR3 sequence reads: CASSLVKGSSYEQYF. CDR3 coding DNA: TGTGCCAGCAGCTTAGTTAAGGGGTCCTCCTACGAGCAGTACTTC.

J is TRBJ1-4 and V is TRBV15; the D gene is possibly TRBD1 (6 bases). This CDR3 is built from 16 residues. The germline V and J ends were trimmed by 1 base and 3 bases, with 12 bases remaining between them. CDR1 is LNHNV, CDR2 YYDKDF, per germline (reference sequence). The CDR3 loop reads CATSRGSGQPNEKLFF. The CDR3 bases are TGTGCCACCAGCAGAGGCTCCGGACAGCCTAATGAAAAACTGTTTTTT.

This chain uses TRBV5-8 with TRBJ2-7, with 9 bases fitting TRBD1. The CDR3 is 16 residues long. Germline V lookup: CDR1 SGHTS, CDR2 YDEGEE. Losses at the gene ends were 5 bases for V and 0 bases for J; bases not matched to a gene: 9. CDR3 sequence: CASRSIGQGISYEQYF. The CDR3 DNA follows: TGTGCCAGCAGGTCCATCGGACAGGGGATCTCCTACGAGCAGTACTTC.

This chain uses TRBV10-2 with TRBJ2-7, with a possible D match to TRBD1 (6 bases). Germline CDR1 WSHSY, CDR2 SAAADI. The CDR3 contains 15 residues. V shed 2 bases and J shed 7 bases, with 18 bases lying between them. CDR3 residues: CASSEGGSSIREQYF. CDR3 sequence (DNA): TGCGCCAGCAGTGAGGGGGGCAGCTCTATTCGGGAGCAGTACTTC.

The chain couples TRBV28 to TRBJ1-6, with 7 bases that match TRBD1. The CDR3 runs to 14 residues. J lost 10 bases, V lost 5 bases, and 8 bases had no gene match. Germline CDR1 and CDR2: MDHEN and SYDVKM. The CDR3 DNA is TGTGCCAGCAGTCTAAACAGGGGTAGCTCACCCCTCCACTTT. Its protein is CASSLNRGSSPLHF.

The rearrangement joins TRBV5-1 to TRBJ2-2; D is perhaps TRBD1 (7 bases). CDR3 length: 14 amino acids. The V end was cut by 4 bases, the J end by 5 bases, with 12 bases between. The germline V gene encodes CDR1 SGHRS and CDR2 YFSETQ. Here the CDR3 reads CASSGRGVTGELFF. CDR3 bases: TGCGCCAGCAGCGGCAGGGGGGTAACCGGGGAGCTGTTTTTT.

The genes are TRBV7-9 and TRBJ1-3; no firm D call. This CDR3 contains 16 residues. V was trimmed by 3 bases and J by 0 bases, leaving 12 bases between them. Germline CDR1 is SEHNR and CDR2 is FQNEAQ (reference sequence). DNA for the CDR3: TGTGCCAGCAGCTTCGCCAGGCGAACCTCTGGAAACACCATATATTTT. It is translated as CASSFARRTSGNTIYF.

J is TRBJ2-3 and V is TRBV11-2; D not certain. Germline V gene sequence: CDR1 SGHAT, CDR2 FQNNGV. Trimming removed 2 bases at V and 0 bases at J, with 6 bases between. This CDR3 has 14 amino acids. The chain's CDR3 is CASSLLTSTDTQYF. The CDR3 DNA reads as TGTGCCAGCAGCTTATTGACAAGCACAGATACGCAGTATTTT.

The chain couples TRBV2 to TRBJ1-4, with 8 bases that match TRBD1. The V gene end was trimmed by 6 bases and the J gene end by 10 bases; junction bases not matched to a gene: 10. The CDR3 sequence is 14 residues long. CDR1 SNHLY and CDR2 FYNNEI come from the germline V gene. For the CDR3, the DNA is TGTGCCAGCAGATTCGGACAGGGTTGGGGAAAACTGTTTTTT. This gives the protein CASRFGQGWGKLFF.

This chain links TRBV5-1 with TRBJ1-1, with D perhaps matching TRBD1 (5 bases). CDR1 and CDR2 from the germline V gene are SGHRS and YFSETQ. The CDR3 has 14 amino acids. V was clipped by 1 base and J by 3 bases, with 10 bases between them. The CDR3 nucleotides are TGCGCCAGCAGCTTGCCCAGGGCGGACACTGAAGCTTTCTTT. It yields the protein CASSLPRADTEAFF.

V is TRBV7-3 and J is TRBJ2-5; 7 nucleotides match TRBD1. Trimming removed 3 bases from V and 5 bases from J; junction bases left unmatched: 9. Looked up from germline, CDR1 is SGHTA and CDR2 is FQGTGA. There are 15 residues in the CDR3. The CDR3 DNA sequence: TGTGCCAGCAGCTTTCAAAGGGGGCCGGAGGAGACCCAGTACTTC. Translating it yields CASSFQRGPEETQYF.

This sequence joins TRBV5-1 and TRBJ2-1; 9 bases line up with TRBD2. The CDR3 sequence is 13 residues long. Germline CDR1 and CDR2: SGHRS and YFSETQ. V was clipped by 3 bases and J by 10 bases; unmatched bases: 5. For the CDR3, the DNA is TGCGCCAGCAGCTGGACTAGCGCGAAGGAGCAGTTCTTC. Residues: CASSWTSAKEQFF.

The chain couples TRBV18 to TRBJ2-1, with 7 bases lining up with TRBD2. V shed 2 bases, J shed 5 bases, and the junction held 6 bases outside the gene matches. Per germline, CDR1 KGHSH and CDR2 LQKENI. The length of the CDR3 is 15 residues. This CDR3 reads CASSPNSGVDNEQFF. The DNA of the CDR3 is TGTGCCAGCTCACCAAACAGCGGGGTTGACAATGAGCAGTTCTTC.

A few counts support this clone. The gene calls are TRBV2 and TRBJ2-5, with D possibly matching TRBD1 (5 bases). Per the germline V gene, CDR1 is SNHLY and CDR2 is FYNNEI. The CDR3 is 13 amino acids. Trimming removed 2 bases from V and 3 bases from J, with 7 bases in between. The CDR3 bases are TGTGCCAGCAGTGAACCCAGGGAAGAGACCCAGTACTTC. Translating gives CASSEPREETQYF.